The 27 T cell receptor beta chains given below trace back to one sample, sequenced in a study of T cells in Graves' hyperthyroidism and ophthalmopathy. RNA transcripts provided the source from which TCR beta CDR3 regions were amplified. TCR CDR3 underwent first-round RT-PCR with the HTBI primer set. TCRdb used MiXCR to reprocess the multiplex PCR reads, holding one entry per CDR3 protein. Here the sample spans about 380,000 distinct CDR3 sequences, approximately 17% being singletons. Sequences were obtained from blood. These receptors originate from a man between 18 and 35 years old with Graves' ophthalmopathy.

This clonotype has a count of ten or more. The gene calls are TRBV4-1 and TRBJ2-3; 14 nucleotides align to TRBD2. The CDR3 runs to 17 residues. J gave up 2 bases and V 4 bases, and 5 bases lay outside the gene matches. CDR1 and CDR2 (germline): MGHRA, YSYEKL. The CDR3 nucleotides are TGCGCCAGCAGCCGAGGACTAGCGGGGGGTCCCACAGATACGCAGTATTTT. Protein product: CASSRGLAGGPTDTQYF.

The chain uses TRBV12-5 and TRBJ2-5, with D unclear. Looked up from germline, CDR1 is LGHNT and CDR2 is FRNRAP. With 2 bases removed from V and 2 bases from J, the gap between germline ends came to 6 bases. CDR3 length: 13 amino acids. The CDR3 loop is CASGLHQQETQYF. The CDR3 DNA reads as TGTGCTAGTGGTTTGCACCAACAAGAGACCCAGTACTTC.

This clonotype was observed many times. This rearrangement joins TRBV6-6 to TRBJ1-2, with 8 bases identical to TRBD1. The germline V gene encodes CDR1 MNHNY and CDR2 SVGAGI (reference sequence). The length of the CDR3 is 14 residues. Trimming cost V 2 bases and J 6 bases; bases outside gene matches: 5. The CDR3 nucleotides read TGTGCCAGCAGTTACCCTGGGACAGGCGATGGCTACACCTTC. Residues: CASSYPGTGDGYTF.

This clonotype appeared many times. The rearrangement uses TRBV6-1 and TRBJ1-5; D is uncertain. V was trimmed by 6 bases and J by 5 bases, leaving 11 bases between them. The V gene's germline CDR1 is MNHNS and CDR2 SASEGT. The CDR3 runs 13 residues. CDR3 in amino acids: CASSPDIDQPQHF. CDR3 nucleotides: TGTGCCAGCAGCCCCGACATAGATCAGCCCCAGCATTTT.

This chain joins TRBV20-1 and TRBJ2-7, with D maybe TRBD1 (6 bases). CDR1 and CDR2 (germline): DFQATT, SNEGSKA (reference sequence). This CDR3 contains 14 residues. V lost 5 bases, J lost 0 bases, and 14 bases lay in between. The CDR3 is CSALDRSSSYEQYF. For the CDR3, the DNA is TGCAGTGCTCTCGACAGGTCTAGCTCCTACGAGCAGTACTTC.

There are many counts of this clonotype. Written as DNA, the CDR3 is TGTGCCAGCAGGCAGGGGACAGGCGCTGAAGCTTTCTTT. This encodes CASRQGTGAEAFF. The J gene is TRBJ1-1, the V gene TRBV6-1; 8 nucleotides agree with TRBD1. This CDR3 comprises 13 residues. Per germline, CDR1 MNHNS and CDR2 SASEGT. V was pared by 6 bases and J by 6 bases, with 6 bases of the junction left unmatched.

V usage is TRBV7-8 and J usage is TRBJ1-5; D is unresolved. Germline loops: CDR1 SGHVS, CDR2 FQNEAQ. CDR3 length equals 14 residues. V lost 5 bases and J 3 bases, leaving 11 bases between the germline ends. The CDR3 nucleotides are TGTGCCAGCAGCACCGGACCCTCCAATCAGCCCCAGCATTTT. Amino acid sequence: CASSTGPSNQPQHF.

This chain joins TRBV7-9 and TRBJ1-1, with a weak D call TRBD1 (5 bases). Germline CDR1 reads SEHNR; CDR2 reads FQNEAQ (reference sequence). V was shortened by 1 base and J by 5 bases, with 17 bases between the two germline ends. The CDR3 totals 16 residues. This CDR3 reads CASSLDGGKGETEAFF. In DNA, the CDR3 is TGTGCCAGCAGCTTAGATGGGGGGAAGGGAGAGACTGAAGCTTTCTTT.

This clonotype was observed many times. V gene TRBV2 combines with J gene TRBJ2-1; TRBD1 might be the D (7 bases). Germline CDR1 reads SNHLY; CDR2 reads FYNNEI. V was shortened by 8 bases and J by 4 bases, with 18 bases between the two germline ends. The CDR3 has 15 amino acids. The DNA of the CDR3 is TGTGCCAGCCGGAGACAGGGCGGGGAATACAATGAGCAGTTCTTC. Its protein is CASRRQGGEYNEQFF.

This clonotype showed up many times. This chain links TRBV5-1 with TRBJ2-7; 13 bases are a match to TRBD2. The V gene end was trimmed by 1 base and the J gene end by 5 bases; junction bases not matched to a gene: 6. Per the germline V gene, CDR1 is SGHRS and CDR2 is YFSETQ. The CDR3 has 16 residues. In DNA form, the CDR3 reads TGCGCCAGCAGCTTGATAGGACTAGCGGGGGCCGACGAGCAGTACTTC. Translating gives CASSLIGLAGADEQYF.

This clonotype has a count of ten or more. The chain has TRBV3-1 and TRBJ2-7; D is perhaps TRBD1 (6 bases). This CDR3 region has 15 residues. Germline CDR1 reads LGHDT; CDR2 reads YNNKEL (reference sequence). With 4 bases removed from V and 2 bases from J, the gap between germline ends came to 15 bases. The CDR3 nucleotides read TGTGCCAGCAGCCCCGTCCGGGACACTACCTACGAGCAGTACTTC. As protein: CASSPVRDTTYEQYF.

The V call is TRBV11-1, the J call TRBJ1-1, with 10 bases matching TRBD1. The trim removed 5 bases at V and 4 bases at J, leaving 13 bases unmatched. Germline assignment: CDR1 SGHAT and CDR2 FQDESV (reference sequence). The CDR3 consists of 17 residues. The CDR3 here is CASSPTGTGDLVTEAFF. DNA for the CDR3: TGTGCCAGCAGCCCAACCGGGACAGGGGATTTAGTCACTGAAGCTTTCTTT.

The chain uses TRBV10-3 and TRBJ2-2; weak D call: TRBD1 (6 bases). Germline values: CDR1 ENHRY, CDR2 SYGVKD. The CDR3 loop spans 13 amino acids. DNA for the CDR3: TGTGCACTTGGGACACCGAACACCGGGGAGCTGTTTTTT. This gives the protein CALGTPNTGELFF.

This clonotype was picked up many times. V and J are TRBV20-1 and TRBJ2-5; 7 nucleotides line up with TRBD1. This CDR3 has 15 residues. The germline V gene encodes CDR1 DFQATT and CDR2 SNEGSKA (reference sequence). The ends lost 6 bases at V and 4 bases at J; junction bases unmatched: 14. CDR3 residues: CSARGAGGLGETQYF. The CDR3 coding sequence is TGCAGTGCCCGGGGAGCAGGGGGTTTAGGAGAGACCCAGTACTTC.

J is TRBJ2-5 and V is TRBV20-1, with TRBD2 matching 10 bases. V lost 3 bases, J lost 4 bases, and 5 bases stayed unmatched. Germline V gives CDR1 DFQATT, CDR2 SNEGSKA (reference sequence). This CDR3 region has 14 residues. CDR3 loop: CSASLLAGVETQYF. CDR3 DNA: TGCAGTGCTAGCTTGCTAGCGGGGGTAGAGACCCAGTACTTC.

The table lists this clonotype with many counts. The genes are TRBV5-1 and TRBJ2-1; 7 bases line up with TRBD2. After removal of 0 bases from V and 8 bases from J, the junction contained 5 bases not matched to a gene. The CDR3 sequence is 14 residues long. Germline values: CDR1 SGHRS, CDR2 YFSETQ. This CDR3 reads CASSLELARDEQFF. The CDR3 nucleotides read TGCGCCAGCAGCTTGGAACTAGCGAGGGATGAGCAGTTCTTC. Full variable domain (rest looked up from reference TRBV5-1 and TRBJ2-1): KAGVTQTPRYLIKTRGQQVTLSCSPISGHRSVSWYQQTPGQGLQFLFEYFSETQRNKGNFPGRFSGRQFSNSRSEMNVSTLELGDSALYLCASSLELARDEQFFGPGTRLTVL.

The chain joins TRBV19 to TRBJ1-5; D is possibly TRBD1 (5 bases). Germline loops: CDR1 LNHDA, CDR2 SQIVND (reference sequence). Trimming cost V 4 bases and J 2 bases, with 12 bases left between them. The CDR3 runs 15 residues. CDR3 protein: CASSTHSGGNQPQHF. The CDR3 DNA reads as TGTGCCAGTAGTACCCATTCGGGGGGCAATCAGCCCCAGCATTTT.

The chain couples TRBV19 to TRBJ2-1; no firm D call. CDR3 length equals 13 residues. Germline values: CDR1 LNHDA, CDR2 SQIVND (reference sequence). Trimming pared 5 bases from V and 6 bases from J, leaving 11 bases between. For the CDR3, the DNA is TGTGCCAGTAGTTGGTCCTCAGGCAATGAGCAGTTCTTC. It codes for CASSWSSGNEQFF.

In its sample, this clonotype was seen many times. The J gene is TRBJ1-4, the V gene TRBV12-3 or TRBV12-4, with TRBD1 identical over 9 bases. V dropped 6 bases and J dropped 7; count of bases not matched to a gene: 9. CDR3 length equals 15 residues. CDR3 nucleotides: TGTGCCAGCAGAGACACAGGGGGCGATTTTGAAAAACTGTTTTTT. This codes for CASRDTGGDFEKLFF.

Note on this clonotype: This may stem from a read error, because a much larger clone lies one nucleotide away. The chain is built from TRBV11-3 and TRBJ1-2, with 8 bases that match TRBD1. CDR3 length: 13 amino acids. Germline CDR1 reads SGHNT; CDR2 reads YENEEA. V dropped 4 bases and J dropped 6; count of bases not matched to a gene: 4. CDR3 DNA sequence: TGTGCCAGCAGCTCAGCAGGGGGCGATGGCTACACCTTC. Translated, it gives CASSSAGGDGYTF. Drawing the rest from reference TRBV11-3 and TRBJ1-2, the complete variable domain is EAGVVQSPRYKIIEKKQPVAFWCNPISGHNTLYWYLQNLGQGPELLIRYENEEAVDDSQLPKDRFSAERLKGVDSTLKIQPAELGDSAVYLCASSSAGGDGYTFGSGTRLTVV.

This clonotype was counted at least ten times. The chain links TRBV6-1 to TRBJ2-7, with D perhaps assigned TRBD1 or TRBD2 (5 bases each). Looked up from germline, CDR1 is MNHNS and CDR2 is SASEGT. With 4 bases removed from V and 6 bases from J, the gap between germline ends came to 19 bases. This CDR3 region has 15 residues. The CDR3 coding sequence is TGTGCCAGCAGTGTTGGGGACGCGTCCGGCGCCGAGCAGTACTTC. This translates into CASSVGDASGAEQYF.

This clonotype was recorded at least ten times. The rearrangement links TRBV27 to TRBJ1-4; 10 bases are shared with TRBD1. The junction had 3 bases not matched to a gene; V was cut back by 4 bases and J by 7 bases. The CDR3 consists of 14 residues. Germline V gene lookup returns CDR1 MNHEY and CDR2 SMNVEV (reference sequence). CDR3 residues: CASSWGTGVEKLFF. The CDR3, as DNA: TGTGCCAGCAGTTGGGGGACAGGGGTTGAAAAACTGTTTTTT.

This clonotype was observed at least ten times. This chain uses TRBV5-4 with TRBJ2-5, with a tentative D call TRBD2 (5 bases). Germline values: CDR1 SGHNT, CDR2 YYREEE (reference sequence). CDR3 size: 13 residues. Trimming took 0 bases from V and 5 from J, leaving 8 bases between them. CDR3 amino acids: CASSLDPGETQYF. CDR3 nucleotides: TGTGCCAGCAGCTTGGACCCGGGGGAGACCCAGTACTTC.

This clonotype was seen a handful of times. The genes are TRBV10-1 and TRBJ1-6, with D hard to call. Trimming cost V 6 bases and J 10 bases, with 13 bases left between them. Germline V CDR1 and CDR2: WNHNN, SYGVQD (reference sequence). The CDR3 is made up of 13 amino acids. The CDR3 spells CASSDKWGSPLHF. The CDR3, as DNA: TGCGCCAGCAGCGATAAATGGGGATCACCCCTCCACTTT.

This clonotype was counted a few times. This chain joins TRBV7-9 and TRBJ2-5; D possibly corresponds to TRBD1 (6 bases). The germline CDR1 and CDR2 sequences are SEHNR and FQNEAQ (reference sequence). The ends were cut back, 5 bases at V and 4 bases at J, with 17 bases in the middle. The CDR3 sequence is 15 residues long. In DNA, the CDR3 is TGTGCCAGCAGCCCCCATGACAGGTTCGGAGAGACCCAGTACTTC. This encodes CASSPHDRFGETQYF.

This clonotype was observed at least ten times. V and J are TRBV5-5 and TRBJ1-6, with 9 bases fitting TRBD1. V dropped 6 bases and J dropped 5; count of bases not matched to a gene: 6. This CDR3 has 15 residues. CDR1 and CDR2 (germline): SGHKS, YYEKEE (reference sequence). CDR3 region: CASNRGTGNNSPLHF. CDR3 bases: TGTGCCAGCAACCGGGGGACAGGGAATAATTCACCCCTCCACTTT.

This clonotype was counted many times. The chain links TRBV12-3 or TRBV12-4 to TRBJ1-2; D may be TRBD1 (6 bases). The CDR3 has 16 residues. Trimming stripped 5 bases from V and 4 bases from J, with 20 bases between. The CDR3 nucleotides read TGTGCCAGCAGTCTTGGGGGGGGGCCCGGCCCCTATGGCTACACCTTC. It codes for CASSLGGGPGPYGYTF.